This T cell receptor (beta chain) is drawn from a study of T-cell reconstitution after alpha-beta-depleted transplantation in children (dated by TCRdb to 2016 to 2018). Broadly, across the study: T-cell immune reconstitution after TCRalphabeta/CD19-depleted allogeneic hematopoietic cell transplantation in children was quantitatively tracked in the study by means of TCR repertoire profiling.

The germline V and J ends show losses of 6 bases and 8 bases respectively, and no gene match explains 11 bases of the junction. Including cysteine and phenylalanine, the CDR3 has 14 amino acids. The sequence is cut down to CDR3 DNA, 42 bases in frame from base 1. As encoded in the germline V gene, CDR1 is MNHNS while CDR2 is SASEGT. On this clonotype: Its recognized antigen is unknown. Nothing much larger sits one base from this clone, and base qualities are not available.

Library preparation used PCR. Sequencing was carried out with an Illumina HiSeq 2500. Molecular barcoding was employed in the preparation of TCR libraries, with unique molecular identifiers being used to normalize TCRbeta repertoire quantification. TCRdb redid the processing of the public reads, applying fastp at Q25 and MiXCR, and retained in-frame beta chains. For every CDR3 protein sequence, its rows merge into one entry that carries the most common genes and DNA. This sample gives about 610,000 distinct CDR3 sequences in total; about 11% of them show up just once. The ten largest clonotypes hold about 4.2% of the sample.

This receptor was taken from a human donor who donated a stem cell graft to a child with acute myeloid leukemia. The sequence is built from TRBV6-1 and TRBJ2-7; TRBD1 agrees with 9 junctional bases. The sequenced sample was PBMCs from the stem cell graft donor, obtained from the stem cell graft. The CDR3 region reads CASRQALNRGQQYF. The bases read TGTGCCAGCAGACAAGCGCTGAACAGGGGGCAGCAGTACTTC.